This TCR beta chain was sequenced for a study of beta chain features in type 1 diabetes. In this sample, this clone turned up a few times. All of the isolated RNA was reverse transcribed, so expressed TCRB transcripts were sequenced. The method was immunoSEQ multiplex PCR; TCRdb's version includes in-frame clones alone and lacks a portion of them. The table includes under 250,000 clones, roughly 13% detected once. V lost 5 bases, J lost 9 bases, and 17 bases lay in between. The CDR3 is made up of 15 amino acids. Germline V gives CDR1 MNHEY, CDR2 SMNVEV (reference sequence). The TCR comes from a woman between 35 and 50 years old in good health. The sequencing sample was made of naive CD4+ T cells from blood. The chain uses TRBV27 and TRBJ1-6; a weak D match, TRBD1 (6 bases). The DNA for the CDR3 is TGTGCCAGCAGTCCGGGACAATCCGCTCGTTCACCCCTCCACTTT. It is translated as CASSPGQSARSPLHF.